Below, one T cell receptor (beta chain) is given with its context. The antigen is unknown. The source of the sample is a study of shared clonotypes between healthy human individuals. The study, taken as a whole, reports: The authors sampled blood alone, and tissue repertoires likely differ. About 5% of naive CD4 clonotypes were common to several donors.

Germline V gives CDR1 MNHEY, CDR2 SMNVEV (reference sequence). J gave up 4 bases and V 2 bases, and 5 bases lay outside the gene matches. The CDR3 runs to 14 residues. Terminally differentiated effector memory CD45RA+ cells were left out of the naive CD8 fraction, which was CD45RO-negative and positively selected for CCR7. Genomic DNA of every subset was divided equally among multiple immunoSEQ plates. Original analysis: ImmunoSEQ gave junction-only sequences without quality scores, so filtering differed. Here immunoSEQ multiplex PCR was the method, and the copy in TCRdb shows in-frame clones only, minus some. The V and J calls and clone size come from that table; D and trimming were worked out from the DNA. The repertoire holds around 1.9 million clones, with about 94% as singletons.

The specimen sequenced was naive CD8+ T cells from PBMCs. V and J are TRBV27 and TRBJ2-7, with 7 bases aligning to TRBD2. This clonotype was sampled from a man between 18 and 29 years old in good health. Some clones in this sample may be carry-over from other donors' samples. The CDR3 nucleotides read TGTGCCAGCAGTTTAGGAAGCGGGGAGTACGAGCAGTACTTC. Residues: CASSLGSGEYEQYF.